This T cell receptor beta chain derives from a study of cytomegalovirus exposure and HLA in healthy donors. Study-wide results and limits: In a later analysis, the majority of CMV-associated beta chains seemingly showed HLA restriction.

The study ran its PCR with 60 Vbeta and 13 Jbeta primers. Sequencing used immunoSEQ multiplex PCR; TCRdb keeps in-frame clones, though not all of them. This sample carries about 130,000 clones, 75% to 85% of them seen once, and the ten largest clones take just over 2.5%. Note on this clone: Its antigen is currently unknown.

Material for sequencing was PBMCs. The receptor was isolated from a man younger than 45 in good health and CMV-seronegative.

As DNA, the CDR3 is TGTGCCAGCAGCTTTCGCGGAACCCAAGAGACCCAGTACTTC. It specifies CASSFRGTQETQYF. The rearrangement links TRBV11-3 to TRBJ2-5; D gene unclear. The V end lost 3 bases, the J end lost 1 base, and 9 bases lay between the germline ends. Germline V gene data show CDR1 as SGHNT and CDR2 as YENEEA. There are 14 residues in the CDR3.